This T cell receptor beta chain was retrieved from a study of human T cells and chemical hapten exposure. Study-level information: The study traced per-sample TCR yield variation mainly to small differences in pooled library volumes.

In this sample, this clonotype turned up many times. The library tagged individual cDNA molecules with unique molecular identifiers. Via MiXCR, TCRdb re-called the RACE reads, giving one row per CDR3 protein. Of more than 100,000 distinct CDR3 sequences listed, approximately 15% were seen once; the top ten hold about 3%. Germline CDR1 is KGHSH and CDR2 is LQKENI. V gave up 0 bases and J gave up 0 bases, with 8 bases separating them. The CDR3 is 15 residues long. Time point indicated: pre-sensitization, week 0. Stated treatment: therapeutic diphenylcyclopropenone sensitization with weekly scalp DPC. Material: whole blood, obtained in connection with sensitization to the hapten diphenylcyclopropenone (DPC). This sequence originates from a woman under 30 with alopecia areata. Some clones in this sample may be carry-over from other donors' samples. V usage is TRBV18 and J usage is TRBJ1-1; D gene ambiguous. CDR3 amino acids: CASSPPSTLNTEAFF. The CDR3 DNA is TGTGCCAGCTCACCACCTTCGACACTGAACACTGAAGCTTTCTTT. The full variable domain, rest sourced from reference TRBV18 and TRBJ1-1, is NAGVMQNPRHLVRRRGQEARLRCSPMKGHSHVYWYRQLPEEGLKFMVYLQKENIIDESGMPKERFSAEFPKEGPSILRIQQVVRGDSAAYFCASSPPSTLNTEAFFGQGTRLTVV.